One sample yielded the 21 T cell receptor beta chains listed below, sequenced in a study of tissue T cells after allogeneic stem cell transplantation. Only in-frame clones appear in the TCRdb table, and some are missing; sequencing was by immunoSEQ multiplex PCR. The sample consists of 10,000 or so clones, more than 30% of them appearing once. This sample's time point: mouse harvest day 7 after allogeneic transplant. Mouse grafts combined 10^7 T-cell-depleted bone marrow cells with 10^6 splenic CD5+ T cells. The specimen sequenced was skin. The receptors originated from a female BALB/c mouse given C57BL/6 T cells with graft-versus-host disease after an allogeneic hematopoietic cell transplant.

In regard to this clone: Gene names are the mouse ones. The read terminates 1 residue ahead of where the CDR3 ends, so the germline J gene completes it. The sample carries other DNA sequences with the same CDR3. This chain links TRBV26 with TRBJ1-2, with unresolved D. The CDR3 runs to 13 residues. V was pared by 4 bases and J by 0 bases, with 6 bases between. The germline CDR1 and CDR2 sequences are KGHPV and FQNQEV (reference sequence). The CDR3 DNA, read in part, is TGTGCCAGCAGTCCCACCGCAAACTCCGACTACACC. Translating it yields CASSPTANSDYT. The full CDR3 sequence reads CASSPTANSDYTF. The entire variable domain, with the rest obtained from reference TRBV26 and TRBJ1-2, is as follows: NSKVIQTPRYLVKGQGQKAKMRCIPEKGHPVVFWYQQNKNNEFKFLINFQNQEVLQQIDMTEKRFSAECPSNSPCSLEIQSSEAGDSALYLCASSPTANSDYTFGSGTRLLVI.

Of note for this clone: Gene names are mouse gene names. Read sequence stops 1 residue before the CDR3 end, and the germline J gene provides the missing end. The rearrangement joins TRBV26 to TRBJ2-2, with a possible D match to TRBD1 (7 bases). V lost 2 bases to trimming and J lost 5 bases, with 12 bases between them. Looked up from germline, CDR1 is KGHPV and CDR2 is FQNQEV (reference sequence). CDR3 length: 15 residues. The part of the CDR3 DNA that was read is TGTGCCAGCAGTCTGGAGGGGGCGCGGACCGGGCAGCTCTAC. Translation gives CASSLEGARTGQLY. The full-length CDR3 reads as CASSLEGARTGQLYF.

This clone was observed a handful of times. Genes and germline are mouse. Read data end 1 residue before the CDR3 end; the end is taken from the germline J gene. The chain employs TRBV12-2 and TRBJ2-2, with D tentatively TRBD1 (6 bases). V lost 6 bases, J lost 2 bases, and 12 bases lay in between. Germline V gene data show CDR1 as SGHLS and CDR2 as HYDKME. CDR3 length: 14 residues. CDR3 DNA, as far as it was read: TGTGCCAGCCACAGGGAGAGCAACACCGGGCAGCTCTAC. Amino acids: CASHRESNTGQLY. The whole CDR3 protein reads CASHRESNTGQLYF.

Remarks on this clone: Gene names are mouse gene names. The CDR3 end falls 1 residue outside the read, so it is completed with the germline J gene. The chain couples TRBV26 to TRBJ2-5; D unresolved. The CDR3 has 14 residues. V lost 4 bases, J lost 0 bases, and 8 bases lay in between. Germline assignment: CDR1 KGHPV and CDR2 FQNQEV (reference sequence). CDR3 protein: CASSPQTNQDTQYF. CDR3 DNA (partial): TGTGCCAGCAGTCCCCAAACTAACCAAGACACCCAGTAC.

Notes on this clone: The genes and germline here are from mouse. The CDR3 protein is CSSSQFGWDTEVFF. CDR3 DNA (partial): TGCTCCAGCAGTCAATTTGGGTGGGACACAGAAGTCTTC. The chain employs TRBV23 and TRBJ1-1. The CDR3 is cut off 1 residue early in the read; its end comes from the germline J gene. This CDR3 has 14 residues. Looked up from germline, CDR1 is KGHTA and CDR2 is FQNQQP. The full variable domain, its missing parts supplied by reference TRBV23 and TRBJ1-1, is DAAVTQKPRYLIKMKGQEAEMKCIPEKGHTAVFWYQQKQSKELKFLIYFQNQQPLDQIDMVKERFSAVCPSSSLCSLGIRTCEAEDSALYLCSSSQFGWDTEVFFGKGTRLTVV.

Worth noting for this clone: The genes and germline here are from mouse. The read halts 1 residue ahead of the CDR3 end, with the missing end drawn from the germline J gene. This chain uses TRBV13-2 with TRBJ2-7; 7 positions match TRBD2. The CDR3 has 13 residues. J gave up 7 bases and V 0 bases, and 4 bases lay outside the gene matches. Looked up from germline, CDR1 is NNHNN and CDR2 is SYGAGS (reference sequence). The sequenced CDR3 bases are TGTGCCAGCGGTGATGTTGGGGGGAGGGAACAGTAC. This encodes CASGDVGGREQY. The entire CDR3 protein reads CASGDVGGREQYF.

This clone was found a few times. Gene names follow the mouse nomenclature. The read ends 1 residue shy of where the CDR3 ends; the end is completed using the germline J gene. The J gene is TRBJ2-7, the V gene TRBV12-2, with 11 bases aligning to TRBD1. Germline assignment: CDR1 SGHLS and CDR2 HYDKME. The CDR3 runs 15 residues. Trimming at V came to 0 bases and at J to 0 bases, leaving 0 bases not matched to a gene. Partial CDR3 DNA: TGTGCCAGCTCTCTCGGGACAGGGGGCTCCTATGAACAGTAC. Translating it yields CASSLGTGGSYEQY. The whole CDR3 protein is CASSLGTGGSYEQYF.

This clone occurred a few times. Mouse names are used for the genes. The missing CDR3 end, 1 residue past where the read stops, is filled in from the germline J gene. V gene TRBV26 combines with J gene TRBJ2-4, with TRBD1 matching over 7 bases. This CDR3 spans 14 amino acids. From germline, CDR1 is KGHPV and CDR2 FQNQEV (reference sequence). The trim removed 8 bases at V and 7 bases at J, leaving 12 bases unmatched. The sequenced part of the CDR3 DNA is TGTGCCAGCCGAACAGGGGAGGGAATCGACACCTTGTAC. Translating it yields CASRTGEGIDTLY. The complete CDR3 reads CASRTGEGIDTLYF.

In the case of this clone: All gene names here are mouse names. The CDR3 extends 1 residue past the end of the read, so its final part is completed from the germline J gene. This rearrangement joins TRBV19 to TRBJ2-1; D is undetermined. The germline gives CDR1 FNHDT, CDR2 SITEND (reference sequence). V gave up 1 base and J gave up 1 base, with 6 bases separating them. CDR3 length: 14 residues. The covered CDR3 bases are TGTGCCAGCAGTATACGGATGAACTATGCTGAGCAGTTC. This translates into CASSIRMNYAEQF. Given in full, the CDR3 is CASSIRMNYAEQFF.

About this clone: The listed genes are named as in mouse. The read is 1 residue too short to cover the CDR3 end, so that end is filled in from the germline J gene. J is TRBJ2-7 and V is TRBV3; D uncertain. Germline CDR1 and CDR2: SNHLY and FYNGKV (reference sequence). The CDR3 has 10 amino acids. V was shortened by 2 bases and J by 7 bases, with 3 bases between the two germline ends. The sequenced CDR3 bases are TGTGCCAGCAGCTTACGGGAACAGTAC. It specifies CASSLREQY. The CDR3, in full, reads CASSLREQYF.

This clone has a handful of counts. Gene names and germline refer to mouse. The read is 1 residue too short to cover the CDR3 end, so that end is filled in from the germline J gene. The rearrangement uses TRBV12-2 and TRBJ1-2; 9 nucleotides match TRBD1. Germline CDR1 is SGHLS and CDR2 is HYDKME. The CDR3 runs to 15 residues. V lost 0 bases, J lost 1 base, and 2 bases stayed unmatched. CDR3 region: CASSLLDRGNSDYTF. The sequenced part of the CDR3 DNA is TGTGCCAGCTCTCTCCTGGACAGGGGAAACTCCGACTACACC.

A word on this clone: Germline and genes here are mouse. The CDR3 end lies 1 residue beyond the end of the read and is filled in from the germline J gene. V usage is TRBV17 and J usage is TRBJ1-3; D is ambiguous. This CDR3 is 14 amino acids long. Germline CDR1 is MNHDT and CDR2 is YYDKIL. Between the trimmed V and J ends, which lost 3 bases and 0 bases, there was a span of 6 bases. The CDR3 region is CASSSRNSGNTLYF. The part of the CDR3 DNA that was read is TGTGCTAGCAGTAGTCGAAATTCTGGAAATACGCTCTAT.

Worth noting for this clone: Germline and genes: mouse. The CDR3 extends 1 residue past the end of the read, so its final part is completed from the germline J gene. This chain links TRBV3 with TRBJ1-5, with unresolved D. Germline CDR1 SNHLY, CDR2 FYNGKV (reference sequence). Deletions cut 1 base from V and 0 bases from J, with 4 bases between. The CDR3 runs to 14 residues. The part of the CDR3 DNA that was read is TGTGCCAGCAGCTTAGGGGTTAACAACCAGGCTCCGCTT. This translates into CASSLGVNNQAPL. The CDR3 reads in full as CASSLGVNNQAPLF.

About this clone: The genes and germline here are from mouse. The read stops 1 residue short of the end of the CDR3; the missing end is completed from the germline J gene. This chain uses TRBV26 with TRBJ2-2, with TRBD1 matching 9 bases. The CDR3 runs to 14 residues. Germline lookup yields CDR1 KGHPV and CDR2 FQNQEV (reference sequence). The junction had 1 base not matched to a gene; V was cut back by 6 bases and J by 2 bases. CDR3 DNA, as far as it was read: TGTGCCAGCAGAGGGACAGGGAACACCGGGCAGCTCTAC. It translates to CASRGTGNTGQLY. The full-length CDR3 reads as CASRGTGNTGQLYF.

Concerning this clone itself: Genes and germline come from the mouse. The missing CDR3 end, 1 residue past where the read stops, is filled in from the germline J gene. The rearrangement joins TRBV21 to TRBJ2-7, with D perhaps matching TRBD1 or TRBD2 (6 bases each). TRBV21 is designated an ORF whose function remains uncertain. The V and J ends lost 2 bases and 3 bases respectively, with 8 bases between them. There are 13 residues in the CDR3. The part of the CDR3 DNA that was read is TGTGCTAGCAGTCAAGAGGGGGGCTATGAACAGTAC. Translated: CASSQEGGYEQY. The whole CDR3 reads CASSQEGGYEQYF.

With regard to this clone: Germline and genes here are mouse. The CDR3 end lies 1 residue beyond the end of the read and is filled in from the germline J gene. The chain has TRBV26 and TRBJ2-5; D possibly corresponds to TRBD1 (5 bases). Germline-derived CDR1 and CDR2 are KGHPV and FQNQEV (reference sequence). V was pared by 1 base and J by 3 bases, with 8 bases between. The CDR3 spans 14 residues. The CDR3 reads CASSLLQGQDTQYF. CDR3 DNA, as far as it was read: TGTGCCAGCAGTCTGTTGCAGGGACAAGACACCCAGTAC.

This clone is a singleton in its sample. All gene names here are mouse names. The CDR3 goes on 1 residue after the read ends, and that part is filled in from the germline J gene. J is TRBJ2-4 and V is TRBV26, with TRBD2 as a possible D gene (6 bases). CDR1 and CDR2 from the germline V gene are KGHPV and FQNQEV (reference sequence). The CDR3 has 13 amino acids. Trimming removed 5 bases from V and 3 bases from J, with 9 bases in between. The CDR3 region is CASSSGEQNTLYF. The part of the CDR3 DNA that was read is TGTGCCAGCAGTTCTGGGGAGCAAAACACCTTGTAC.

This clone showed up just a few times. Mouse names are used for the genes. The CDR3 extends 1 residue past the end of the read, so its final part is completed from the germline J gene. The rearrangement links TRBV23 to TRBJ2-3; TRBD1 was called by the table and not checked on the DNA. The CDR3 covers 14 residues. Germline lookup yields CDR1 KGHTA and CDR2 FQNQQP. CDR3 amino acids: CSSSQDNSAETLYF. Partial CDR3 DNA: TGCTCCAGCAGTCAAGACAATAGTGCAGAAACGCTGTAT. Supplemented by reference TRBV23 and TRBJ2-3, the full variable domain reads DAAVTQKPRYLIKMKGQEAEMKCIPEKGHTAVFWYQQKQSKELKFLIYFQNQQPLDQIDMVKERFSAVCPSSSLCSLGIRTCEAEDSALYLCSSSQDNSAETLYFGSGTRLTVL.

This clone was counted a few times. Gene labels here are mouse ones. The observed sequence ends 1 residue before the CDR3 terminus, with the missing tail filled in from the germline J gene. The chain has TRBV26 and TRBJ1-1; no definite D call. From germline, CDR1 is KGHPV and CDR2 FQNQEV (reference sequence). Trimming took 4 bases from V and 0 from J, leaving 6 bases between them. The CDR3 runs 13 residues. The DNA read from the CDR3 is TGTGCCAGCAGTCGGCAATCAAACACAGAAGTCTTC. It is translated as CASSRQSNTEVF. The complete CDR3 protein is CASSRQSNTEVFF. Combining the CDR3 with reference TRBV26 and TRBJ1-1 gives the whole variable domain NSKVIQTPRYLVKGQGQKAKMRCIPEKGHPVVFWYQQNKNNEFKFLINFQNQEVLQQIDMTEKRFSAECPSNSPCSLEIQSSEAGDSALYLCASSRQSNTEVFFGKGTRLTVV.

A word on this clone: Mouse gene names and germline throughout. The DNA read from the CDR3 is TGTGCCAGCAGCTCCCGGGACTGGGGGGACTATGAACAGTAC. Its translation: CASSSRDWGDYEQY. The whole CDR3 region reads CASSSRDWGDYEQYF. The chain recombines TRBV4 with TRBJ2-7; 12 nucleotides align to TRBD2. Read coverage stops 1 residue before the CDR3 terminus; the germline J gene supplies the remainder. The V gene's germline CDR1 is LGHDT and CDR2 YNNKQL (reference sequence). The length of the CDR3 is 15 residues. J lost 3 bases, V lost 4 bases, and 4 bases had no gene match.

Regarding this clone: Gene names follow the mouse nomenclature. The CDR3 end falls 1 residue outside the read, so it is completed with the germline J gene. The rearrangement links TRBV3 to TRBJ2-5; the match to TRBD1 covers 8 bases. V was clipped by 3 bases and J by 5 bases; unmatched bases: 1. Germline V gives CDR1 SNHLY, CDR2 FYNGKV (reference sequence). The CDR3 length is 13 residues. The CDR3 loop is CASSFRGRDTQYF. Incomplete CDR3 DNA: TGTGCCAGCAGCTTCAGGGGGCGAGACACCCAGTAC.